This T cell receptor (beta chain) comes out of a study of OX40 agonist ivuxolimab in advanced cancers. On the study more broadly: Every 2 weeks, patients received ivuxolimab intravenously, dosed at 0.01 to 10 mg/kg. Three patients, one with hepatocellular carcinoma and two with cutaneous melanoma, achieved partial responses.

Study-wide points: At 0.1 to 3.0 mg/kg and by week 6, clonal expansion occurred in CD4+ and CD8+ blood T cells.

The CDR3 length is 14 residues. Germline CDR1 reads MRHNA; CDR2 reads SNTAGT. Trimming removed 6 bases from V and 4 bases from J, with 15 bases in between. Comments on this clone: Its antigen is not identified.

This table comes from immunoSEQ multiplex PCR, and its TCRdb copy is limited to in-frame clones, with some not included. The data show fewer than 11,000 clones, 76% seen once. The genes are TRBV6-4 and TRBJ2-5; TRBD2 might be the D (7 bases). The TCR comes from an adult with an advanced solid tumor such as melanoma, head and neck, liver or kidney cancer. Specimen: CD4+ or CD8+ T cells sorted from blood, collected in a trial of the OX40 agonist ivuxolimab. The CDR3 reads CASSPGGGSETQYF. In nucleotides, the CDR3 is TGTGCCAGCAGCCCGGGGGGCGGGTCAGAGACCCAGTACTTC.